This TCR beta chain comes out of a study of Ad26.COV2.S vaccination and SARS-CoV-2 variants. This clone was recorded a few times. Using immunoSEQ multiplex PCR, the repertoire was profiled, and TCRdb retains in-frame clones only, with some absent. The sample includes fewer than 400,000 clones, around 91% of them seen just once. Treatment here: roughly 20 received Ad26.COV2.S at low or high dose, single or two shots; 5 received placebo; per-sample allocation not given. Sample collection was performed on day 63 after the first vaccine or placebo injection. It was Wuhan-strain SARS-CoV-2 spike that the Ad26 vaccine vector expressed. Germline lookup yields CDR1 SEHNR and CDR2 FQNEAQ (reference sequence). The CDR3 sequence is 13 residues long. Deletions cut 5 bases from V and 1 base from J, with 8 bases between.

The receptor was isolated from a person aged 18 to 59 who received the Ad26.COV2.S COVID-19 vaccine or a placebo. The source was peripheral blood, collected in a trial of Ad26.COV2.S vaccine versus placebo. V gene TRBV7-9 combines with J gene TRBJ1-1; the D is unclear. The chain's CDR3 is CASSVEKNTEAFF. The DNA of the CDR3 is TGTGCCAGCAGCGTAGAAAAGAACACTGAAGCTTTCTTT. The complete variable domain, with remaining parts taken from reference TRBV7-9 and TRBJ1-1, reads DTGVSQNPRHKITKRGQNVTFRCDPISEHNRLYWYRQTLGQGPEFLTYFQNEAQLEKSRLLSDRFSAERPKGSFSTLEIQRTEQGDSAMYLCASSVEKNTEAFFGQGTRLTVV.